The source of this T cell receptor (beta chain) is a study of blood T cell repertoires in COVID-19. Across the whole study: Italy, Spain and the United States were the sources of the convalescent and acute COVID-19 samples.

As handled by the study authors: Amplification with reference gene primers provided the estimates of nucleated cell counts. Only in-frame clones appear in the TCRdb table, and some are missing; sequencing was by immunoSEQ multiplex PCR. The V and J calls and clone size were taken over from that table, and D and trimming were inferred from the DNA. Here the sample spans 70,000 to 85,000 clones, approximately 83% being singletons. The V end was cut by 1 base, the J end by 3 bases, with 12 bases between. CDR3 size: 15 residues. The germline V gene encodes CDR1 MNHNS and CDR2 SASEGT. This chain joins TRBV6-1 and TRBJ1-2, with D perhaps TRBD1 (6 bases). The sequenced material came from peripheral blood. The TCR sequence derives from a human donor in a cohort sampled during active COVID-19. CDR3 sequence: CASSEVVQGHYGYTF. The DNA of the CDR3 is TGTGCCAGCAGTGAAGTAGTCCAGGGGCACTATGGCTACACCTTC.